Sequencing of this T cell receptor (beta chain) was carried out in a study of T cells in Graves' hyperthyroidism and ophthalmopathy. Study-wide background: Prior to any treatment, at the point of initial diagnosis, peripheral blood was collected.

Broader study findings: Blood also contained most expanded thyroid clonotypes above 0.001.

The CDR3 extends over 16 amino acids. The V gene lost 0 bases and the J gene lost 0 bases, with 11 bases spanning the gap. The V gene's germline CDR1 is LGHDT and CDR2 YNNKEL (reference sequence). As regards this clonotype: Antigen unknown.

Amplification of TCR beta CDR3 regions was performed using RNA transcripts as template. Carried out on the TCR CDR3, a first-round RT-PCR used the HTBI primer set. TCRdb called the multiplex PCR reads again in MiXCR, with one record for every CDR3 protein. Among fewer than 750,000 distinct CDR3 sequences listed, approximately 15% were seen once. The TCR comes from a woman aged 40-49 years with Graves' ophthalmopathy. Sequencing was performed on blood. V and J are TRBV3-1 and TRBJ2-5; D is uncertain. This chain's CDR3 is CASSQDPAAYQETQYF. CDR3 DNA sequence: TGTGCCAGCAGCCAAGATCCGGCGGCGTACCAAGAGACCCAGTACTTC.